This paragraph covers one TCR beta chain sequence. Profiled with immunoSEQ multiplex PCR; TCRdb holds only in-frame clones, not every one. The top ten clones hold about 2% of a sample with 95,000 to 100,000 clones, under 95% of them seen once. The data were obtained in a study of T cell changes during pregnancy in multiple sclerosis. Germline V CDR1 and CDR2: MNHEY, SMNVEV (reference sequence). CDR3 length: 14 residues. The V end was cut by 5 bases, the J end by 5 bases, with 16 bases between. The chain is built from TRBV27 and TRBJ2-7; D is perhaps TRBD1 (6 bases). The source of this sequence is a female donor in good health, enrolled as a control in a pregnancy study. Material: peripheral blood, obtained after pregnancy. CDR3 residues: CASSPRQDGNEQYF. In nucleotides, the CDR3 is TGTGCCAGCAGTCCCCGACAGGATGGGAACGAGCAGTACTTC.